This TCR beta chain was retrieved from a study of blood T cell repertoires in COVID-19. At the level of the study: Researchers got acute and convalescent COVID-19 samples from the United States, Italy and Spain. Sources were T cells, B-cell-depleted T cells, or PBMCs; the material itself was cDNA or gDNA.

Trimming took 0 bases from V and 5 from J, leaving 9 bases between them. The CDR3 sequence is 13 residues long. Looked up from germline, CDR1 is SGHNT and CDR2 is YYREEE (reference sequence). In the authors' workflow: Cell counts per sample came from amplifying reference gene primers. Profiled with immunoSEQ multiplex PCR; TCRdb holds only in-frame clones, not every one. V, J and clone size are those of that table, while D and trimming were read from the DNA. The table lists about 16,000 clones, about 93% of them singletons, with around 4.2% in the top ten. This clonotype was obtained from a man aged 55 to 70 with active COVID-19. V and J are TRBV5-4 and TRBJ2-7; D is uncertain. Source material: peripheral blood. The CDR3 DNA is TGTGCCAGCAGCTTGGTTCAGGAAGACGAGCAGTACGTC. Protein sequence: CASSLVQEDEQYV.